The text below deals with one T cell receptor (beta chain). Its antigen is not identified. Per germline, CDR1 MDHEN and CDR2 SYDVKM. This CDR3 spans 16 amino acids. V was pared by 4 bases and J by 6 bases, with 12 bases of the junction left unmatched. These data come from a study of cytomegalovirus exposure and HLA in healthy donors. Notes on the study in general: Most sequenced TCRs were rare (though some public TCRs occurred in many donors). An analysis was carried out later, and it reportedly showed fewer N-insertions in an Asian-associated ancestry cluster than the 666-donor mean.

The primer mix had 60 Vbeta and 13 Jbeta primers. Sequencing used immunoSEQ multiplex PCR; TCRdb keeps in-frame clones, though not all of them. The sample lists 200,000 or so clones; about 81% were seen once. The chain carries TRBV28 and TRBJ1-2; 9 positions agree with TRBD1. Sequenced material: PBMCs. This TCR was sampled from a woman in her forties or fifties in good health and CMV-seropositive. CDR3 coding DNA: TGTGCCAGCAGTTCGATCGGACAGGGGAAGGGCGATGGCTACACCTTC. Its protein product is CASSSIGQGKGDGYTF.